Here is one TCR beta chain with its context. Its specificity is unknown. This entry comes from a study of T cell repertoires in cytomegalovirus infection. Overall study context: The study used recently identified HLA-C-restricted and well-studied HLA-B-restricted CMV epitopes. Indications came from public TCR beta signatures; they pointed to CMV infection and to a matching HLA type. Whole-study findings and limits: HLA-C-restricted TCR beta clonotypes specific for CMV led the ex vivo response. Individuals carrying CMV plus the relevant HLA were identified by cumulative frequency of public TCR beta families.

TCRdb re-called the reads through MiXCR, storing one row per CDR3 protein. Of 230,000 or so distinct CDR3 sequences listed, 35% to 40% are singletons. The CDR3 length is 16 residues. CDR1 MDHEN and CDR2 SYDVKM come from the germline V gene. Trimming removed 0 bases from V and 1 base from J; junction bases left unmatched: 2. J is TRBJ2-3 and V is TRBV28; 9 nucleotides align to TRBD1. The source is a human donor in good health (CMV status not recorded). Some clones in this sample may be carry-over from other donors' samples. The sequencing here drew on CD8+ T cells from cultured PBMCs, taken from culture after CMV antigen stimulation. CDR3 DNA: TGTGCCAGCAGTTTATGGGACAGGGGCGGCACAGATACGCAGTATTTT. It specifies CASSLWDRGGTDTQYF. Filled out from reference TRBV28 and TRBJ2-3, the complete variable domain reads DVKVTQSSRYLVKRTGEKVFLECVQDMDHENMFWYRQDPGLGLRLIYFSYDVKMKEKGDIPEGYSVSREKKERFSLILESASTNQTSMYLCASSLWDRGGTDTQYFGPGTRLTVL.